Presented here are 24 T cell receptor beta chains from one specimen sequenced in a study of cytomegalovirus exposure and HLA in healthy donors. Amplification used 60 Vbeta primers and 13 Jbeta primers. Assay used: immunoSEQ multiplex PCR; TCRdb lists only in-frame clones, some missing. The data show roughly 200,000 clones, with over 70% seen just once and 0.71% held by the top ten. Specimen: PBMCs. These TCRs come from a boy between 2 and 10 years old in good health and CMV-seronegative.

V and J are TRBV6-6 and TRBJ2-7; 7 bases are a match to TRBD2. Trimming removed 6 bases from V and 2 bases from J; junction bases left unmatched: 4. The CDR3 runs 13 residues. The germline gives CDR1 MNHNY, CDR2 SVGAGI (reference sequence). For the CDR3, the DNA is TGTGCCAGCAGCCCGACTAGCCCCTACGAGCAGTACTTC. This translates into CASSPTSPYEQYF.

In DNA, the CDR3 is TGTGCCAGCAGCGGCCGGGACAGGGTCTTCACTGAAGCTTTCTTT. Protein sequence: CASSGRDRVFTEAFF. The chain combines TRBV11-2 with TRBJ1-1; 9 bases are a match to TRBD1. Trimming cost V 5 bases and J 4 bases; bases outside gene matches: 8. CDR3 length: 15 residues. CDR1 is SGHAT and CDR2 is FQNNGV in the germline V gene.

The rearrangement uses TRBV30 and TRBJ1-6; unclear D gene. Trimming cost V 0 bases and J 9 bases, with 18 bases left between them. The CDR3 spans 16 residues. Germline-derived CDR1 and CDR2 are GTSNPN and SVGIG (reference sequence). The CDR3 reads CAWSVRRSRAGSPLHF. The CDR3 DNA sequence: TGTGCCTGGAGTGTACGAAGAAGCAGAGCGGGTTCACCCCTCCACTTT.

The rearrangement links TRBV5-4 to TRBJ1-3; 8 bases map to TRBD1. Germline V gene lookup returns CDR1 SGHNT and CDR2 YYREEE (reference sequence). V shed 0 bases, J shed 8 bases, and the junction held 10 bases outside the gene matches. The CDR3 sequence is 16 residues long. Here the CDR3 reads CASSLDGQGIQDTIYF. In DNA, the CDR3 is TGTGCCAGCAGCTTGGATGGACAGGGTATTCAGGACACCATATATTTT.

This chain uses TRBV12-2 with TRBJ2-1; the D call in the table, TRBD2, was not verified against the DNA. TRBV12-2 is a pseudogene segment. The CDR3 length is 18 residues. CDR3 bases: TGTGCAAGTCGCCCCGTGACTAGCGGGGGCCAGTGTGGATCTGAGCAGTTCTTC. Translated, it gives CASRPVTSGGQCGSEQFF.

This clone was seen a few times. The chain's CDR3 is CASSENRQMNTEAFF. In nucleotides, the CDR3 is TGCGCCAGCAGTGAGAACAGACAGATGAACACTGAAGCTTTCTTT. The chain recombines TRBV10-2 with TRBJ1-1, with a weak D call TRBD1 (5 bases). With 2 bases removed from V and 0 bases from J, the gap between germline ends came to 10 bases. Germline CDR1 WSHSY, CDR2 SAAADI. CDR3 length: 15 residues.

The chain joins TRBV30 to TRBJ1-2; a weak D match, TRBD1 (5 bases). The germline V gene has CDR1 GTSNPN and CDR2 SVGIG (reference sequence). The CDR3 runs 14 residues. The V end lost 0 bases, the J end lost 4 bases, and 12 bases lay between the germline ends. CDR3 nucleotide sequence: TGTGCCTGGAGTGTATTAGCAGGGTCCTATGGCTACACCTTC. Its protein is CAWSVLAGSYGYTF.

The chain carries TRBV5-6 and TRBJ2-3; 14 positions match TRBD2. V lost 2 bases and J lost 4; bases outside the gene matches: 6. Germline assignment: CDR1 SGHDT and CDR2 YYEEEE. The CDR3 runs 17 residues. The CDR3 reads CASSFDPGLAGADTQYF. CDR3 bases: TGTGCCAGCAGCTTTGACCCGGGACTAGCGGGAGCAGATACGCAGTATTTT.

This clone was recorded only once. The rearrangement links TRBV7-9 to TRBJ2-1; no clear D gene. The length of the CDR3 is 12 residues. The germline gives CDR1 SEHNR, CDR2 FQNEAQ (reference sequence). V gave up 3 bases and J gave up 9 bases, with 9 bases separating them. The CDR3 nucleotides are TGTGCCAGCAGCTTTGGTGGCCGTGAGCAGTTCTTC. The encoded protein is CASSFGGREQFF.

This clone was seen a handful of times. This chain links TRBV2 with TRBJ1-2, with D unresolved. Trimming removed 2 bases from V and 4 bases from J, with 14 bases in between. Germline-derived CDR1 and CDR2 are SNHLY and FYNNEI. The CDR3 is 15 residues long. The CDR3 loop reads CASSEWEGERYGYTF. The CDR3 nucleotides are TGTGCCAGCAGTGAATGGGAGGGAGAACGCTATGGCTACACCTTC.

The J gene is TRBJ1-5, the V gene TRBV30; no reliable D call. This CDR3 spans 14 amino acids. Germline values: CDR1 GTSNPN, CDR2 SVGIG (reference sequence). V gave up 3 bases and J gave up 4 bases, with 13 bases separating them. The CDR3 nucleotides are TGTGCCTGGAGCCACTCCAGGTTGAATCAGCCCCAGCATTTT. Translated, it gives CAWSHSRLNQPQHF. Full variable domain (remainder filled in from reference TRBV30 and TRBJ1-5): SQTIHQWPATLVQPVGSPLSLECTVEGTSNPNLYWYRQAAGRGLQLLFYSVGIGQISSEVPQNLSASRPQDRQFILSSKKLLLSDSGFYLCAWSHSRLNQPQHFGDGTRLSIL.

This chain joins TRBV29-1 and TRBJ1-2, with 10 bases matching TRBD1. Germline loops: CDR1 SQVTM, CDR2 ANQGSEA. The CDR3 spans 13 residues. The J segment lost 8 bases and the V segment lost 3 bases, leaving 6 bases of the junction unmatched. The CDR3 loop reads CSVDLGTGEGYTF. The DNA for the CDR3 is TGCAGCGTTGACCTAGGGACAGGGGAAGGCTACACCTTC.

There are a few counts of this clone. The chain recombines TRBV6-1 with TRBJ2-5; 12 bases are a match to TRBD2. V was pared by 2 bases and J by 2 bases, with 0 bases of the junction left unmatched. The germline V gene encodes CDR1 MNHNS and CDR2 SASEGT. This CDR3 is 15 amino acids long. The DNA of the CDR3 is TGTGCCAGCAGTGAACTAGCGGGGGGGCAAGAGACCCAGTACTTC. Its translation is CASSELAGGQETQYF.

J is TRBJ2-7 and V is TRBV5-5; 8 bases align to TRBD2. Germline V lookup: CDR1 SGHKS, CDR2 YYEKEE (reference sequence). V lost 1 base, J lost 2 bases, and 20 bases stayed unmatched. The CDR3 is made up of 20 amino acids. CDR3 in amino acids: CASSLREAGLVFVGPYEQYF. The CDR3 DNA follows: TGTGCCAGCAGCTTGCGGGAGGCGGGACTAGTTTTTGTCGGGCCCTACGAGCAGTACTTC. The variable domain in full, with the rest retrieved from reference TRBV5-5 and TRBJ2-7, is DAGVTQSPTHLIKTRGQQVTLRCSPISGHKSVSWYQQVLGQGPQFIFQYYEKEERGRGNFPDRFSARQFPNYSSELNVNALLLGDSALYLCASSLREAGLVFVGPYEQYFGPGTRLTVT.

This clone has a handful of counts. CDR3 amino acids: CASSENTLATEAFF. The CDR3 coding sequence is TGCGCCAGCAGTGAGAACACGCTAGCCACTGAAGCTTTCTTT. The chain has TRBV10-1 and TRBJ1-1; the D is unclear. V dropped 2 bases and J dropped 4 bases, with 11 bases sitting between them. Germline loops: CDR1 WNHNN, CDR2 SYGVQD (reference sequence). CDR3 length equals 14 residues.

The chain recombines TRBV29-1 with TRBJ1-1; D gene uncertain. Germline V gene sequence: CDR1 SQVTM, CDR2 ANQGSEA. Between the trimmed V and J ends, which lost 4 bases and 7 bases, there was a span of 7 bases. This CDR3 has 10 residues. The CDR3 nucleotides are TGCAGCGTTGGAGGAGGTGAAGCTTTCTTT. This codes for CSVGGGEAFF.

This clone was recorded once. The CDR3 bases are TGTGCCAGCAGCCTAGACAGGGGTCAGCCCCAGCATTTT. Protein product: CASSLDRGQPQHF. This sequence joins TRBV14 and TRBJ1-5; 8 positions agree with TRBD1. The CDR3 has 13 residues. Per germline, CDR1 SGHDN and CDR2 FVKESK. V lost 4 bases and J lost 6; bases outside the gene matches: 2.

The chain employs TRBV23-1 and TRBJ2-1, with D perhaps matching TRBD2 (6 bases). TRBV23-1 is given ORF status, its function remaining uncertain. This CDR3 contains 14 residues. Trimming took off 6 bases at V and 6 bases at J, with 15 bases between the two ends. The CDR3 DNA is TGCGCCAGCAGAGGATGCGGAGGGCTCAATGAGCAGTTCTTC. The encoded protein is CASRGCGGLNEQFF.

The chain uses TRBV25-1 and TRBJ2-1; TRBD2 aligns across 7 bases. Germline V gene data show CDR1 as MGHDK and CDR2 as SYGVNS. V lost 1 base to trimming and J lost 10 bases; unmatched junction nucleotides: 10. The CDR3 consists of 15 residues. The CDR3 bases are TGTGCCAGCAGTGAATTCGGGGGGAAGGATGGGGAGCAGTTCTTC. This encodes CASSEFGGKDGEQFF.

The V gene is TRBV4-1, the J gene TRBJ2-7; 11 nucleotides align to TRBD2. This CDR3 has 15 amino acids. In germline, CDR1 is MGHRA, CDR2 YSYEKL. The ends lost 4 bases at V and 3 bases at J; junction bases unmatched: 5. CDR3 loop: CASSLLAGVRYEQYF. CDR3 DNA sequence: TGCGCCAGCAGCCTACTAGCGGGAGTCCGCTACGAGCAGTACTTC.

CDR3: CASMQGHWANEQFF. The CDR3 region has the DNA TGTGCCAGCATGCAGGGCCACTGGGCTAATGAGCAGTTCTTC. The chain links TRBV6-1 to TRBJ2-1; weak D call: TRBD1 (5 bases). The length of the CDR3 is 14 residues. The germline V and J ends were trimmed by 7 bases and 7 bases, with 17 bases remaining between them. Germline CDR1 is MNHNS and CDR2 is SASEGT.

The CDR3 region has the DNA TGTGCCATCAGTGAGTCTCACGACAAATCCACAGATACGCAGTATTTT. This codes for CAISESHDKSTDTQYF. The chain is built from TRBV10-3 and TRBJ2-3, with D uncertain. The CDR3 extends over 16 amino acids. V was pared by 0 bases and J by 2 bases, with 12 bases between. Germline CDR1 ENHRY, CDR2 SYGVKD.

Turning to this clone: Sequence at one end of the junction differs from germline and may be a read error. The identical CDR3 is also encoded by other nucleotide sequences in the sample. This chain connects TRBV7-7 to TRBJ1-1; possibly TRBD1 for D (6 bases). The V gene's germline CDR1 is SSHAT and CDR2 FNYEAQ (reference sequence). The CDR3 sequence is 13 residues long. The CDR3 spells CASSYRVNTEAFF. CDR3 in DNA: TGTGCTAGCAGCTACAGGGTGAACACTGAAGCTTTCTTT.

This rearrangement joins TRBV19 to TRBJ2-1, with 9 bases aligning to TRBD2. The CDR3 loop spans 18 amino acids. With 7 bases clipped from V and 1 base from J, the junction kept 14 bases outside the gene matches. CDR1 is LNHDA, CDR2 SQIVND, per germline (reference sequence). CDR3 DNA sequence: TGTGCCAGTATGGGAGGGGGACTAGCTCGGGTTTCCTACAATGAGCAGTTCTTC. Its protein is CASMGGGLARVSYNEQFF. Full variable domain (remainder filled in from reference TRBV19 and TRBJ2-1): DGGITQSPKYLFRKEGQNVTLSCEQNLNHDAMYWYRQDPGQGLRLIYYSQIVNDFQKGDIAEGYSVSREKKESFPLTVTSAQKNPTAFYLCASMGGGLARVSYNEQFFGPGTRLTVL.